This T cell receptor (beta chain) was found in a study of T cell responses to AZD1222 COVID-19 vaccine. The table came from immunoSEQ multiplex PCR; TCRdb's copy has only in-frame clones and leaves some out. The sample carries 110,000 to 150,000 clones, about 93% recorded once. With regard to this clone: Its antigen is unidentified.

This CDR3 is 14 amino acids long. The germline V gene has CDR1 MDHEN and CDR2 SYDVKM. Trimming took 10 bases from V and 3 from J; bases not matched to a gene: 9. General study results and limits: Samples come after the peak T cell response, not at day 14. Spike-specific TCR breadth rose after two AZD1222 doses, and depth rose as well. Recipients of AZD1222 seropositive at baseline numbered only five or six. A mostly white British donor set with more females was recruited, and clonal diversity was possibly underestimated.

This receptor was identified in an adult in good health. The starting material was peripheral blood, obtained on day 0 of AZD1222 vaccination. This chain connects TRBV28 to TRBJ1-1, with 9 bases matching TRBD1. In DNA form, the CDR3 reads TGTGCCACCCTGGTCCGGGACAGGGACACTGAAGCTTTCTTT. This sequence encodes CATLVRDRDTEAFF. Full variable domain (outside the CDR3, taken from reference TRBV28 and TRBJ1-1): DVKVTQSSRYLVKRTGEKVFLECVQDMDHENMFWYRQDPGLGLRLIYFSYDVKMKEKGDIPEGYSVSREKKERFSLILESASTNQTSMYLCATLVRDRDTEAFFGQGTRLTVV.